These 25 T cell receptor beta chains share one sample of origin, sequenced in a study of CD8+ T cells in alopecia areata. Investigators isolated RNA and reverse transcribed it into cDNA to act as the sequencing template. The data were produced by immunoSEQ multiplex PCR, yet TCRdb's version contains in-frame clones alone and is incomplete. The record shows over 250,000 clones for this sample, with no singletons present. Cells that came from pooled cutaneous lymph nodes were sorted using CD4, CD8alpha, NKG2D, NKG2ACE and other markers. Sequenced: CD4+ T cells sorted from a lymph node. The receptor set was obtained from a C3H/HeJ mouse with alopecia areata. The strain is characterized by the MHC haplotype H2-k.

This clone occurred a few times. The gene symbols are mouse symbols. Read sequence stops 3 residues before the CDR3 end, and the germline J gene provides the missing end. Other DNA sequences in the same sample also yield this CDR3. The rearrangement links TRBV1 to TRBJ1-6; a possible D gene is TRBD1 (5 bases). TRBJ1-6 counts as an open reading frame of uncertain function. The CDR3 extends over 15 amino acids. The germline CDR1 and CDR2 sequences are NSQYPW and LRSPGD (reference sequence). V gave up 0 bases and J gave up 4 bases, with 7 bases separating them. The CDR3 is CTCSADGTYNSPLYF. The sequenced CDR3 bases are TGCACCTGCAGTGCAGATGGGACTTATAATTCGCCC.

This clone came up a few times. Gene names refer to mouse genes. The observed sequence ends 4 residues before the CDR3 terminus, with the missing tail filled in from the germline J gene. This sequence joins TRBV5 and TRBJ2-7; maybe TRBD2 (7 bases). CDR1 and CDR2 (germline): LGHNA, YNLKQL (reference sequence). This CDR3 comprises 14 residues. This CDR3 is CASSQEGGRDEQYF. The CDR3 DNA, read in part, is TGTGCCAGCAGCCAAGAAGGGGGGCGCGAT.

This clone has more than one count but fewer than ten. The germline and genes are mouse ones. Read data end 4 residues before the CDR3 end; the end is taken from the germline J gene. The chain links TRBV5 to TRBJ2-1; no firm D call. There are 16 residues in the CDR3. V was shortened by 0 bases and J by 0 bases, with 9 bases between the two germline ends. Looked up from germline, CDR1 is LGHNA and CDR2 is YNLKQL (reference sequence). CDR3 sequence reads: CASSQESRHNYAEQFF. The part of the CDR3 DNA that was read is TGTGCCAGCAGCCAAGAATCCAGGCATAACTATGCT.

This clone turned up a few times. Germline and genes: mouse. The read comes to an end 4 residues before the CDR3 does, leaving the germline J gene to fill in the end. Distinct nucleotide sequences in the sample also encode this CDR3. The gene calls are TRBV17 and TRBJ1-1; 8 bases map to TRBD1. Germline CDR1 MNHDT, CDR2 YYDKIL. The CDR3 has 14 amino acids. The CDR3 is CASSRGQGAGEVFF. Partial CDR3 DNA: TGTGCTAGCAGTAGAGGGCAGGGGGCGGGA.

This clone has a count of ten or more. Gene names and germline match the mouse. The read halts 4 residues ahead of the CDR3 end, with the missing end drawn from the germline J gene. The same CDR3 is also encoded by other DNA sequences in this sample. V gene TRBV1 combines with J gene TRBJ2-3; a weak D match, TRBD1 (6 bases). V gave up 3 bases and J gave up 0 bases, with 10 bases separating them. CDR1 and CDR2 from the germline V gene are NSQYPW and LRSPGD (reference sequence). This CDR3 spans 15 amino acids. The CDR3 bases that were read are TGCACCTGCAGTGCCGGGACAAATAGTGCAGAA. The encoded protein is CTCSAGTNSAE. The whole CDR3 protein reads CTCSAGTNSAETLYF.

This clone was seen a few times. Germline and genes: mouse. The CDR3 extends 4 residues past the end of the read, so its final part is completed from the germline J gene. V and J are TRBV1 and TRBJ2-2; 11 bases map to TRBD1. This CDR3 comprises 16 residues. Germline assignment: CDR1 NSQYPW and CDR2 LRSPGD (reference sequence). V lost 3 bases, J lost 4 bases, and 4 bases stayed unmatched. The sequenced part of the CDR3 DNA is TGCACCTGCAGTGCGACCGGGACAGGGGGCACCGGG. As protein: CTCSATGTGGTG. The full-length CDR3 reads as CTCSATGTGGTGQLYF.

There are a few counts of this clone. Gene names and germline refer to mouse. The read stops 3 residues short of the end of the CDR3; the missing end is completed from the germline J gene. The chain uses TRBV13-1 and TRBJ1-6; D might be TRBD1 (6 bases). TRBJ1-6 is placed among ORFs of uncertain function. From germline, CDR1 is NSHNY and CDR2 SYGAGN. The V and J ends lost 2 bases and 0 bases respectively, with 9 bases between them. This CDR3 comprises 16 residues. The DNA read from the CDR3 is TGTGCCAGCAGTGAGGGCAGGGGTTCCTATAATTCGCCC. Translated, it gives CASSEGRGSYNSP. The full CDR3 reads CASSEGRGSYNSPLYF.

This clone was counted between two and nine times. The genes and germline here are from mouse. The read ends 4 residues early relative to the CDR3; the germline J gene fills the gap. This rearrangement joins TRBV13-1 to TRBJ2-3; D is perhaps TRBD1 (6 bases). The CDR3 is 14 residues long. Trimming removed 3 bases from V and 1 base from J, with 9 bases in between. Germline V lookup: CDR1 NSHNY, CDR2 SYGAGN. CDR3 protein: CASSGAGGAETLYF. CDR3 DNA, as far as it was read: TGTGCCAGCAGTGGGGCAGGGGGTGCAGAA.

This clone was seen a few times. Mouse gene names apply. The missing CDR3 end, 3 residues past where the read stops, is filled in from the germline J gene. The J gene is TRBJ1-6, the V gene TRBV13-1; 7 bases match TRBD1. TRBJ1-6 is an open reading frame whose function is uncertain. Germline values: CDR1 NSHNY, CDR2 SYGAGN. After removal of 3 bases from V and 2 bases from J, the junction contained 2 bases not matched to a gene. The CDR3 extends over 15 amino acids. CDR3 bases read: TGTGCCAGCAGTGTCAGGGGGGCCTATAATTCGCCC. Protein product: CASSVRGAYNSP. From start to end, the CDR3 is CASSVRGAYNSPLYF.

A word on this clone: Gene names refer to mouse genes. The read stops 4 residues short of the end of the CDR3; the missing end is completed from the germline J gene. The V gene is TRBV3, the J gene TRBJ2-5; 7 nucleotides match TRBD2. V shed 3 bases and J 2 bases; nucleotides not matched to a gene: 5. Germline V gene lookup returns CDR1 SNHLY and CDR2 FYNGKV (reference sequence). The CDR3 has 15 amino acids. CDR3 loop: CASSLSTGLQDTQYF. CDR3 DNA, as far as it was read: TGTGCCAGCAGCTTGTCGACTGGGCTCCAAGAC.

For this clone: Mouse germline and gene names are used. The read comes to an end 4 residues before the CDR3 does, leaving the germline J gene to fill in the end. This chain uses TRBV31 with TRBJ2-1; a possible D gene is TRBD1 (7 bases). CDR1 and CDR2 from the germline V gene are GKSSPN and SITVG. This CDR3 is 16 amino acids long. Trimming stripped 1 base from V and 2 bases from J, with 15 bases between. Partial CDR3 DNA: TGTGCCTGGAGTCCCAGGGGGGAGATTGACTATGCT. The encoded protein is CAWSPRGEIDYA. The CDR3 in full is CAWSPRGEIDYAEQFF.

In the case of this clone: Genes and germline come from the mouse. The sequence runs out 3 residues before the end of the CDR3; the remainder is reconstructed from the germline J gene. The V call is TRBV19, the J call TRBJ1-6; TRBD1 matches 12 bases. TRBJ1-6 belongs to the ORF category, with a function that is uncertain. In germline, CDR1 is FNHDT, CDR2 SITEND (reference sequence). The CDR3 runs to 14 residues. V trimming: 4 bases; J trimming: 10 bases; junction bases outside the gene matches: 3. The CDR3 bases that were read are TGTGCCAGCAGTCTGGGACAGGGGGCCTCGCCC. Amino acid sequence: CASSLGQGASP. From start to end, the CDR3 is CASSLGQGASPLYF.

This clone was counted only a few times. Mouse gene names apply. The read finishes 4 residues shy of the CDR3 end, and the germline J gene is used to complete it. This chain links TRBV1 with TRBJ2-3, with 11 bases identical to TRBD2. CDR3 length: 15 residues. Germline V gene sequence: CDR1 NSQYPW, CDR2 LRSPGD (reference sequence). The CDR3 loop is CTCSAVGTGGETLYF. CDR3 DNA, as far as it was read: TGCACCTGCAGTGCAGTTGGGACTGGGGGAGAA. Full variable domain (remainder filled in from reference TRBV1 and TRBJ2-3): VTLLEQNPRWRLVPRGQAVNLRCILKNSQYPWMSWYQQDLQKQLQWLFTLRSPGDKEVKSLPGADYLATRVTDTELRLQVANMSQGRTLYCTCSAVGTGGETLYFGSGTRLTVL.

This clone has a handful of counts. Gene names denote mouse genes. The read terminates 4 residues ahead of where the CDR3 ends, so the germline J gene completes it. Other DNA variants within this sample encode the same CDR3. The chain uses TRBV1 and TRBJ2-7, with a weak D call TRBD1 (6 bases). The V end lost 1 base, the J end lost 3 bases, and 7 bases lay between the germline ends. The CDR3 has 13 residues. From germline, CDR1 is NSQYPW and CDR2 LRSPGD (reference sequence). Partial CDR3 DNA: TGCACCTGCAGTGCAGGGACAGACTAT. This gives the protein CTCSAGTDY. Given in full, the CDR3 is CTCSAGTDYEQYF.

As concerns this clone: Gene names refer to mouse genes. The CDR3 goes on 4 residues after the read ends, and that part is filled in from the germline J gene. This sequence joins TRBV31 and TRBJ1-2, with D perhaps matching TRBD1 (6 bases). Germline V gene data show CDR1 as GKSSPN and CDR2 as SITVG. Deletions cut 0 bases from V and 4 bases from J, with 12 bases between. This CDR3 spans 14 amino acids. The CDR3 DNA, read in part, is TGTGCCTGGAGTCTGCAGGGAGGGGGCTCC. It translates to CAWSLQGGGS. The whole CDR3 protein reads CAWSLQGGGSDYTF.

Comments on this clone: Mouse gene names apply. The observed sequence ends 4 residues before the CDR3 terminus, with the missing tail filled in from the germline J gene. The rearrangement joins TRBV19 to TRBJ2-4; TRBD2 aligns across 8 bases. Germline V lookup: CDR1 FNHDT, CDR2 SITEND (reference sequence). The CDR3 consists of 14 residues. The sequenced CDR3 bases are TGTGCCAGCAGTTCCAACTGGGGGACAAAC. It specifies CASSSNWGTN. The whole CDR3 protein reads CASSSNWGTNTLYF. The complete variable domain, with remaining parts taken from reference TRBV19 and TRBJ2-4, reads GGIITQTPKFLIGQEGQKLTLKCQQNFNHDTMYWYRQDSGKGLRLIYYSITENDLQKGDLSEGYDASREKKSSFSLTVTSAQKNEMAVFLCASSSNWGTNTLYFGAGTRLSVL.

This clone was seen a few times. The gene symbols are mouse symbols. From the germline J gene comes the end of the CDR3, since the read stops 4 residues before it. The rearrangement joins TRBV31 to TRBJ2-2; unclear D gene. The germline V gene encodes CDR1 GKSSPN and CDR2 SITVG. With 0 bases removed from V and 0 bases from J, the gap between germline ends came to 5 bases. CDR3 size: 14 residues. The part of the CDR3 DNA that was read is TGTGCCTGGAGTCTACTCTCAAACACCGGG. Translation gives CAWSLLSNTG. The complete CDR3 sequence is CAWSLLSNTGQLYF. The variable domain in full, completed from reference TRBV31 and TRBJ2-2, reads AQTIHQWPVAEIKAVGSPLSLGCTIKGKSSPNLYWYWQATGGTLQQLFYSITVGQVESVVQLNLSASRPKDDQFILSTEKLLLSHSGFYLCAWSLLSNTGQLYFGEGSKLTVL.

This clone was seen a few times. Gene names and germline match the mouse. Sequencing ends 4 residues short of the CDR3 end; the germline J gene provides the rest. This chain joins TRBV1 and TRBJ2-1; 13 positions agree with TRBD2. This CDR3 has 16 residues. Per germline, CDR1 NSQYPW and CDR2 LRSPGD (reference sequence). The V and J ends lost 4 bases and 4 bases, in that order; junction bases with no gene match: 4. The CDR3 bases that were read are TGCACCTGCAGTGGGACTGGGGGGGCGCGATATGCT. Protein: CTCSGTGGARYA. The CDR3 in its entirety is CTCSGTGGARYAEQFF.

This clone has just a few counts. The germline and genes are mouse ones. The CDR3 end falls 4 residues outside the read, so it is completed with the germline J gene. The chain carries TRBV19 and TRBJ2-2; 11 positions agree with TRBD2. This CDR3 region has 14 residues. CDR1 is FNHDT and CDR2 is SITEND in the germline V gene (reference sequence). The CDR3 protein is CASRGTGGPGQLYF. The sequenced part of the CDR3 DNA is TGTGCCAGCAGAGGGACTGGGGGACCGGGG.

Details on this clone: Genes and germline come from the mouse. The read ends 4 residues before the CDR3 terminus; that terminus is restored from the germline J gene. The rearrangement uses TRBV1 and TRBJ2-5; TRBD1 might be the D (5 bases). The CDR3 has 13 amino acids. Germline V gene lookup returns CDR1 NSQYPW and CDR2 LRSPGD (reference sequence). The sequenced part of the CDR3 DNA is TGCACCTGGTCCAGGGAGAGAGGAGAC. This sequence encodes CTWSRERGD. Given in full, the CDR3 is CTWSRERGDTQYF.

This clone has only a few counts. Gene and germline names: mouse. The CDR3 end lies 4 residues beyond the end of the read and is filled in from the germline J gene. This chain uses TRBV13-1 with TRBJ2-3, with 8 bases lining up with TRBD2. The CDR3 consists of 15 residues. V lost 6 bases and J lost 0; bases outside the gene matches: 6. CDR1 and CDR2 from the germline V gene are NSHNY and SYGAGN. Partial CDR3 DNA: TGTGCCAGCAAGGCTGGGGGGTCTAGTGCAGAA. Its translation is CASKAGGSSAE. The full CDR3 protein reads CASKAGGSSAETLYF.

About this clone: Genes and germline are mouse. The read ends 4 residues before the CDR3 terminus; that terminus is restored from the germline J gene. Other DNA sequences in this specimen translate into the identical CDR3. The gene calls are TRBV13-2 and TRBJ2-1; 11 bases align to TRBD1. V lost 2 bases to trimming and J lost 5 bases; unmatched junction nucleotides: 0. There are 14 residues in the CDR3. Germline values: CDR1 NNHNN, CDR2 SYGAGS (reference sequence). CDR3: CASGEGQGDAEQFF. CDR3 DNA (partial): TGTGCCAGCGGTGAGGGACAGGGGGATGCT.

Comment on this clone: Gene names are the mouse ones. Sequencing ends 4 residues short of the CDR3 end; the germline J gene provides the rest. The V gene is TRBV4, the J gene TRBJ2-5; weak D call: TRBD1 (5 bases). With 3 bases removed from V and 2 bases from J, the gap between germline ends came to 9 bases. Germline-derived CDR1 and CDR2 are LGHDT and YNNKQL (reference sequence). The CDR3 length is 14 residues. CDR3: CASSYRVSQDTQYF. CDR3 DNA (partial): TGTGCCAGCAGCTACAGGGTGTCCCAAGAC.

This clone has only a few counts. Gene names are the mouse ones. The sequenced part of the CDR3 DNA is TGTGCCAGCAGTGTAGGTTATGCT. Its translation: CASSVGYA. The entire CDR3 is CASSVGYAEQFF. This chain links TRBV13-1 with TRBJ2-1; D unresolved. The CDR3 end is not reached by the read, which stops 4 residues before it; the germline J gene fills it in. Germline CDR1 NSHNY, CDR2 SYGAGN. CDR3 length: 12 residues. V lost 3 bases and J 4 bases, leaving 5 bases between the germline ends.

This clone was seen a few times. Gene names and germline match the mouse. The missing CDR3 end, 4 residues past where the read stops, is filled in from the germline J gene. V usage is TRBV13-2 and J usage is TRBJ1-2; D perhaps matches TRBD1 (6 bases). Germline values: CDR1 NNHNN, CDR2 SYGAGS (reference sequence). The CDR3 consists of 11 residues. CDR3 bases read: TGTGCCAGCGGAGTCAGGGGC. Translation gives CASGVRG. The whole CDR3 sequence reads CASGVRGDYTF.